The clone carrying this T cell receptor (beta chain) was found many times. Its antigen remains unknown. Universal primer sites and UMIs were introduced during 5'RACE template-switching synthesis of TCR cDNA. TCRdb redid the calling of the 5' RACE reads with MiXCR, one entry per CDR3 protein. The table includes 300,000 or so distinct CDR3 sequences, 3% to 4.5% detected once. Trimming took 5 bases from V and 8 from J, leaving 10 bases between them. The CDR3 has 12 residues. This sample was taken from a study of T cells after yellow fever vaccination. Overall study context: Preparing low-cell-number fractions relied on SMART-Seq v4 Ultra Low Input.

General study points: By day 5 rather than day 15, the secondary response had peaked, though it was weaker.

Specimen: PBMCs, collected 5 days after the yellow fever booster vaccination. The receptor's source is a young man who received the YFV17D yellow fever vaccine. This chain links TRBV12-3 or TRBV12-4 with TRBJ2-1; D tentatively reads TRBD1 or TRBD2 (5 bases each). The CDR3 loop is CASSPLGDEQFF. CDR3 coding DNA: TGTGCCAGCAGTCCCCTGGGGGATGAGCAGTTCTTC.